This T cell receptor (beta chain) derives from a study of cytomegalovirus exposure and HLA in healthy donors. V gave up 1 base and J gave up 4 bases, with 11 bases separating them. Per the germline V gene, CDR1 is SGHAT and CDR2 is FQNNGV. This CDR3 is built from 14 residues. Every donor was a healthy person donating bone marrow. Notes on this clone: No antigen is known for it. This specimen includes other DNA sequences encoding the same CDR3.

Whole-study results and caveats: When analyzed later, a missense DCLRE1C variant was found to be linked to TCR beta V- and J-gene trimming. Some V segments, including TRBV6-2 and TRBV6-3, were excluded as indistinguishable.

A multiplex PCR was run with 60 Vbeta primers and 13 Jbeta primers. TCRdb's table, derived via immunoSEQ multiplex PCR, lists solely in-frame clones and lacks some. In all, the sample yields around 210,000 clones. This clonotype was obtained from a woman in her twenties or thirties in good health and CMV-seropositive. This chain links TRBV11-2 with TRBJ2-7; D is possibly TRBD1 (6 bases). Material: PBMCs. The CDR3 is CASSLGGQGYEQYF. CDR3 nucleotide sequence: TGTGCCAGCAGCTTAGGGGGTCAGGGGTACGAGCAGTACTTC.